The next 19 T cell receptor beta chains were all read from a single sample in a study of blood T cell repertoires in COVID-19. The assay was immunoSEQ multiplex PCR, and TCRdb's table has in-frame clones only and misses some. The table includes about 480,000 clones, approximately 89% detected once. The sequencing input was peripheral blood. These receptors originate from a man younger than 30 with COVID-19, enrolled during active disease.

This clone was counted a single time. The V gene is TRBV3-1 (or the pseudogene TRBV3-2), the J gene TRBJ1-2; D call uncertain. The CDR3 has 16 residues. Trimming left V 0 bases short and J 4 bases short, with 15 bases between. The V gene's germline CDR1 is LGHDT and CDR2 YNNKEL (reference sequence). For the CDR3, the DNA is TGTGCCAGCAGCCAAGATCGGGCAGGACTGGGCTATGGCTACACCTTC. Translation gives CASSQDRAGLGYGYTF.

V and J are TRBV30 and TRBJ1-2; D perhaps matches TRBD1 (5 bases). The CDR3 consists of 13 residues. Per the germline V gene, CDR1 is GTSNPN and CDR2 is SVGIG (reference sequence). Trimming removed 4 bases from V and 8 bases from J, with 17 bases in between. The CDR3 protein is CAWTLTGTEGYTF. The DNA for the CDR3 is TGTGCCTGGACCCTAACAGGCACTGAGGGCTACACCTTC.

A word on this clone: Different DNA sequences within this sample yield the same CDR3. This chain connects TRBV5-1 to TRBJ2-3; no firm D call. V shed 0 bases and J shed 1 base, with 6 bases lying between them. This CDR3 comprises 14 residues. Germline CDR1 SGHRS, CDR2 YFSETQ. The DNA of the CDR3 is TGCGCCAGCAGCTTGGAGGCGGGCACAGATACGCAGTATTTT. The encoded protein is CASSLEAGTDTQYF. The entire variable domain, with the rest obtained from reference TRBV5-1 and TRBJ2-3, is as follows: KAGVTQTPRYLIKTRGQQVTLSCSPISGHRSVSWYQQTPGQGLQFLFEYFSETQRNKGNFPGRFSGRQFSNSRSEMNVSTLELGDSALYLCASSLEAGTDTQYFGPGTRLTVL.

The table lists this clone with a few counts. For the CDR3, the DNA is TGTGCCAGCAGCGGGCAGAGCACTGAAGCTTTCTTT. Its protein is CASSGQSTEAFF. The rearrangement joins TRBV3-1 (or the pseudogene TRBV3-2) to TRBJ1-1; no clear D. Germline V gene sequence: CDR1 LGHDT, CDR2 YNNKEL (reference sequence). Trimming removed 5 bases from V and 4 bases from J, with 8 bases in between. This CDR3 is 12 amino acids long.

This clone came up once. This CDR3 is CASSKSGRALNEQFF. DNA of the CDR3: TGTGCCAGCAGCAAAAGCGGGAGGGCCCTCAATGAGCAGTTCTTC. The chain joins TRBV6-5 to TRBJ2-1; TRBD2 aligns across 10 bases. Germline V gives CDR1 MNHEY, CDR2 SVGAGI. The trim removed 6 bases at V and 6 bases at J, leaving 8 bases unmatched. The length of the CDR3 is 15 residues.

The chain employs TRBV21-1 and TRBJ2-3; the D call TRBD2 from the table was never checked on the DNA. TRBV21-1 is deemed a pseudogene. There are 22 residues in the CDR3. The CDR3 region has the DNA TGTGCCAGCAGCGGAAGACAACTGAGGAGTTATTATAGCGGGGTTGGACCAGATACGCAGTATTTT. Translation gives CASSGRQLRSYYSGVGPDTQYF.

The rearrangement joins TRBV5-5 to TRBJ2-7; D might be TRBD2 (5 bases). Germline loops: CDR1 SGHKS, CDR2 YYEKEE (reference sequence). This CDR3 has 15 residues. The V end lost 0 bases, the J end lost 0 bases, and 10 bases lay between the germline ends. The DNA for the CDR3 is TGTGCCAGCAGCTTGGACAGCGGTTACTCCTACGAGCAGTACTTC. This translates into CASSLDSGYSYEQYF.

The chain joins TRBV7-2 to TRBJ1-1; D unclear. The CDR3 is 15 amino acids. The germline V gene encodes CDR1 SGHTA and CDR2 FQGNSA. The ends were cut back, 0 bases at V and 4 bases at J, with 12 bases in the middle. CDR3 in DNA: TGTGCCAGCAGCTTAGCTCTGGGAGCGGTCACTGAAGCTTTCTTT. It is translated as CASSLALGAVTEAFF.

The chain links TRBV13 to TRBJ2-7; a possible D gene is TRBD1 (5 bases). The CDR3 covers 16 residues. V lost 3 bases and J 3 bases, leaving 18 bases between the germline ends. Per germline, CDR1 PRHDT and CDR2 FYEKMQ (reference sequence). The CDR3 loop reads CASSLTAPVRGYEQYF. The CDR3 region has the DNA TGTGCCAGCAGCTTGACAGCCCCCGTAAGGGGCTACGAGCAGTACTTC. Full variable domain (remainder filled in from reference TRBV13 and TRBJ2-7): AAGVIQSPRHLIKEKRETATLKCYPIPRHDTVYWYQQGPGQDPQFLISFYEKMQSDKGSIPDRFSAQQFSDYHSELNMSSLELGDSALYFCASSLTAPVRGYEQYFGPGTRLTVT.

The chain combines TRBV2 with TRBJ2-1, with unresolved D. With 3 bases removed from V and 0 bases from J, the gap between germline ends came to 6 bases. The CDR3 length is 14 residues. The germline CDR1 and CDR2 sequences are SNHLY and FYNNEI. The CDR3 spells CASSDPRSYNEQFF. CDR3 bases: TGTGCCAGCAGTGACCCCCGCTCCTACAATGAGCAGTTCTTC.

The chain joins TRBV7-2 to TRBJ2-5, with 7 positions matching TRBD2. Germline loops: CDR1 SGHTA, CDR2 FQGNSA. This CDR3 comprises 14 residues. The V segment lost 5 bases and the J segment 3 bases; nucleotides outside the gene matches: 6. The CDR3 region has the DNA TGTGCCAGCAGCCCTCGACTAGCCAAAGAGACCCAGTACTTC. Translation: CASSPRLAKETQYF.

This sequence joins TRBV2 and TRBJ2-1; 11 nucleotides align to TRBD2. V gave up 3 bases and J gave up 5 bases; unmatched junction bases: 6. Looked up from germline, CDR1 is SNHLY and CDR2 is FYNNEI. This CDR3 spans 16 amino acids. Here the CDR3 reads CASSDPGLAADNEQFF. CDR3 bases: TGTGCCAGCAGTGACCCGGGACTAGCGGCCGACAATGAGCAGTTCTTC.

The gene calls are TRBV7-3 and TRBJ2-7; a possible D gene is TRBD2 (6 bases). V lost 1 base and J lost 6, with 13 bases in between. This CDR3 spans 14 amino acids. Germline loops: CDR1 SGHTA, CDR2 FQGTGA. The CDR3 spells CASSLSGTSFEQYF. For the CDR3, the DNA is TGTGCCAGCAGCTTAAGCGGGACCTCATTCGAGCAGTACTTC.

This clone was seen once. DNA for the CDR3: TGTGCCAGCAGTATTTACAGGGCCGACCAAGGGGATGAGCAGTTCTTC. This codes for CASSIYRADQGDEQFF. The chain has TRBV3-1 (or the pseudogene TRBV3-2) and TRBJ2-1, with D tentatively TRBD1 (6 bases). Per germline, CDR1 LGHDT and CDR2 YNNKEL (reference sequence). V lost 6 bases and J lost 8, with 23 bases in between. The CDR3 extends over 16 amino acids.

This clone was seen just once. V is TRBV12-5 and J is TRBJ2-3; 8 bases map to TRBD1. CDR3 length: 15 amino acids. J was trimmed by 0 bases and V by 4 bases; bases with no gene match: 3. CDR1 is LGHNT, CDR2 FRNRAP, per germline. CDR3 coding DNA: TGTGCTAGTGGTTCGCGGACAGGGAGCACAGATACGCAGTATTTT. This encodes CASGSRTGSTDTQYF.

The gene calls are TRBV5-4 and TRBJ2-3, with a possible D match to TRBD2 (5 bases). This CDR3 has 13 residues. The V end was cut by 2 bases, the J end by 4 bases, with 8 bases between. Germline lookup yields CDR1 SGHNT and CDR2 YYREEE (reference sequence). The CDR3 protein is CASSFEGPDTQYF. The CDR3 DNA reads as TGTGCCAGCAGCTTTGAGGGCCCAGATACGCAGTATTTT.

This clone occurred a few times. The chain has TRBV6-5 and TRBJ2-7; 7 bases are shared with TRBD1. From germline, CDR1 is MNHEY and CDR2 SVGAGI. This CDR3 comprises 12 residues. The ends lost 5 bases at V and 4 bases at J; junction bases unmatched: 2. The CDR3 here is CASSRQGYEQYF. The CDR3 DNA follows: TGTGCCAGCAGTCGACAGGGTTACGAGCAGTACTTC.

V gene TRBV18 combines with J gene TRBJ1-6; 10 bases fit TRBD1. There are 17 residues in the CDR3. V lost 3 bases and J lost 0; bases outside the gene matches: 2. Germline V gene lookup returns CDR1 KGHSH and CDR2 LQKENI. CDR3 nucleotide sequence: TGTGCCAGCTCACCGGACAGGGGGAACTCCTATAATTCACCCCTCCACTTT. It yields the protein CASSPDRGNSYNSPLHF.

The CDR3 nucleotides are TGTGCCAGCAGTTACGATGGGGGCTGGGACACCGGGGAGCTGTTTTTT. Translation gives CASSYDGGWDTGELFF. The chain is built from TRBV6-5 and TRBJ2-2, with a weak D call TRBD1 (6 bases). CDR3 length: 16 amino acids. Trimming shortened V by 2 bases and J by 3 bases, and 13 bases separated the two germline ends. Germline CDR1 reads MNHEY; CDR2 reads SVGAGI.